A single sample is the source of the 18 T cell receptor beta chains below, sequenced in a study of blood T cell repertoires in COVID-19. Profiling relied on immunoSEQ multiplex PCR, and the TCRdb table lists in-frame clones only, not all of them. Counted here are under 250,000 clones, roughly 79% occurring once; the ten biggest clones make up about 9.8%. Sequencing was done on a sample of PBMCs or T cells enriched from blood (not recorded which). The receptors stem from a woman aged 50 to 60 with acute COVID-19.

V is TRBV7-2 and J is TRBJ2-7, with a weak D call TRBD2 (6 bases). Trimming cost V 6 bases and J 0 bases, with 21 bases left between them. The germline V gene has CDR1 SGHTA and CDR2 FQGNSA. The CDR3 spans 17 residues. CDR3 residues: CASSLGAGGKSSYEQYF. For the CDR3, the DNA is TGTGCCAGCAGTCTAGGGGCTGGCGGGAAAAGCTCCTACGAGCAGTACTTC.

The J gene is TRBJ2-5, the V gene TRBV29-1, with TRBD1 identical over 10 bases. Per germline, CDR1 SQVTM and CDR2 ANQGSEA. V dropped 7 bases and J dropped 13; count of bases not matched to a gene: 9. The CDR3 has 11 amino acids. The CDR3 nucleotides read TGCAGCGCCGGCCTCAGGACAGGGGGGTACTTC. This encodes CSAGLRTGGYF.

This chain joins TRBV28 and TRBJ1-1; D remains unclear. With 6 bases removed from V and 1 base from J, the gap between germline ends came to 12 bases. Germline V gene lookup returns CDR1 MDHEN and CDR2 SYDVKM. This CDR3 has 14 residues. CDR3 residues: CASRSSHRNTEAFF. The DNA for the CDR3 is TGTGCCAGCAGATCTTCCCATAGGAACACTGAAGCTTTCTTT.

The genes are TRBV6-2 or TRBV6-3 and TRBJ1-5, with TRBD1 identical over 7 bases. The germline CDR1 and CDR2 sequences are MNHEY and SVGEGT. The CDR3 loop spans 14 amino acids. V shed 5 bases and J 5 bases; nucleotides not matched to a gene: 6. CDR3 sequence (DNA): TGTGCCAGCAGTCCGGGGGACAGCTATCAGCCCCAGCATTTT. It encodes CASSPGDSYQPQHF.

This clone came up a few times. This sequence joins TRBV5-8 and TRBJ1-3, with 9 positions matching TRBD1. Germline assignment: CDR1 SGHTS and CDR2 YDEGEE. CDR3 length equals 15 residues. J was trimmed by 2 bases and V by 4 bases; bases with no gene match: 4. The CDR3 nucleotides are TGTGCCAGCAGCCGGGACAGGGACACTGGAAACACCATATATTTT. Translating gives CASSRDRDTGNTIYF.

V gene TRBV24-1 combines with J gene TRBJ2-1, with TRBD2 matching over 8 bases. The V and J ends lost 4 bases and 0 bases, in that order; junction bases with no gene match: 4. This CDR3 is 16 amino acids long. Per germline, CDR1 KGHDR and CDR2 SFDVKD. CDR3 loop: CATSEPSGYSYNEQFF. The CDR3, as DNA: TGTGCCACCAGTGAGCCTAGCGGGTACTCCTACAATGAGCAGTTCTTC.

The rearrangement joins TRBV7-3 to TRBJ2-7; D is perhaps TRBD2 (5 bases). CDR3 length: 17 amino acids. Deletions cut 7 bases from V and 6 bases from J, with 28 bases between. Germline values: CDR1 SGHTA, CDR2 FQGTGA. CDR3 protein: CASTPSRLALNHVEQYF. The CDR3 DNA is TGTGCCAGCACCCCGTCTCGGCTAGCCTTAAATCACGTCGAGCAGTACTTC.

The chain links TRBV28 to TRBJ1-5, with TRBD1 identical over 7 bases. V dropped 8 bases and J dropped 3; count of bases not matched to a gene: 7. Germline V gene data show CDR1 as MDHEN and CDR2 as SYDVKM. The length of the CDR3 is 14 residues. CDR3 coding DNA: TGTGCCAGCGGGGACAGATCGATCAATCAGCCCCAGCATTTT. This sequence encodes CASGDRSINQPQHF.

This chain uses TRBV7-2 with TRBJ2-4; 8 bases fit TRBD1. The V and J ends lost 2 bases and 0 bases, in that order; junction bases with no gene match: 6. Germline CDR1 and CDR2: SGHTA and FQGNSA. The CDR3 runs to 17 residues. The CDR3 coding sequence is TGTGCCAGCAGCTTAACAGGGACAGGTCTAGCCAAAAACATTCAGTACTTC. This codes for CASSLTGTGLAKNIQYF.

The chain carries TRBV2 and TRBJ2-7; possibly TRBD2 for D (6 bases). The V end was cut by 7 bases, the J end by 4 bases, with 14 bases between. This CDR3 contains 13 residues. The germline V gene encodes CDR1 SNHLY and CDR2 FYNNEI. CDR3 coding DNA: TGTGCCAGCAAGAGGGGACTCAGTTACGAGCAGTACTTC. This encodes CASKRGLSYEQYF.

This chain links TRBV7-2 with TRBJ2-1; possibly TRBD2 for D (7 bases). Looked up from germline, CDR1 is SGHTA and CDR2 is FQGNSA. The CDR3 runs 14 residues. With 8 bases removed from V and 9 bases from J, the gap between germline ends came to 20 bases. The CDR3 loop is CASRTGGAGVEQFF. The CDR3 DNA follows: TGTGCCAGCCGGACTGGGGGGGCTGGGGTTGAGCAGTTCTTC.

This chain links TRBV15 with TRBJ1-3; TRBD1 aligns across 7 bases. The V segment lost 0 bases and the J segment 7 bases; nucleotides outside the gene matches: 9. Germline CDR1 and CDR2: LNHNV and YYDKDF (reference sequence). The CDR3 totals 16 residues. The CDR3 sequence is CATSRDRGPQGNTIYF. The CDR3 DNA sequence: TGTGCCACCAGCAGAGATCGGGGGCCACAGGGGAACACCATATATTTT.

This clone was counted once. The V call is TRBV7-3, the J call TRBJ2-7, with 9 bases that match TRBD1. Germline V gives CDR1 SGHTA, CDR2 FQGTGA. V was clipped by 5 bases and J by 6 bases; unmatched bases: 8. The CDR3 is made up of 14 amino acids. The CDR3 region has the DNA TGTGCCAGCAGCCTAGGGGGGACAGGGCCCGAGCAGTACTTC. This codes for CASSLGGTGPEQYF.

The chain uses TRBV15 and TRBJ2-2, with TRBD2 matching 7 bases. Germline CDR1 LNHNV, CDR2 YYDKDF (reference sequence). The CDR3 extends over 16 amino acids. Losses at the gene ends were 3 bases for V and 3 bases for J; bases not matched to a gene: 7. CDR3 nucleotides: TGTGCCACCAGCAGGGAGGCGGGGGAGGACACCGGGGAGCTGTTTTTT. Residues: CATSREAGEDTGELFF.

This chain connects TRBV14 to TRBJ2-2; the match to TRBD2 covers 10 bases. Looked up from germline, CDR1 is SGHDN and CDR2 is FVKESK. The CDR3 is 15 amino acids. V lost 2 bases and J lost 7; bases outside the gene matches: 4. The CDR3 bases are TGTGCCAGCAGCCAAAGGACTAGCGGCATCGGGGAGCTGTTTTTT. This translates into CASSQRTSGIGELFF.

Written as DNA, the CDR3 is TGTGCCAGCAGTTACGGCAGGGTACTCTACGAGCAGTACTTC. This sequence encodes CASSYGRVLYEQYF. The V call is TRBV6-2 or TRBV6-3, the J call TRBJ2-7; D possibly corresponds to TRBD1 (5 bases). There are 14 residues in the CDR3. V lost 2 bases to trimming and J lost 3 bases, with 11 bases between them. The germline gives CDR1 MNHEY, CDR2 SVGEGT.

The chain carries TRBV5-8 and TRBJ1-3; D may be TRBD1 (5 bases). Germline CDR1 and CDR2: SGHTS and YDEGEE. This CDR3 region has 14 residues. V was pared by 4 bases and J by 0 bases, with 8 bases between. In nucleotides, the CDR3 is TGTGCCAGCAGCCTCGACAGCTCTGGAAACACCATATATTTT. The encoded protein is CASSLDSSGNTIYF.

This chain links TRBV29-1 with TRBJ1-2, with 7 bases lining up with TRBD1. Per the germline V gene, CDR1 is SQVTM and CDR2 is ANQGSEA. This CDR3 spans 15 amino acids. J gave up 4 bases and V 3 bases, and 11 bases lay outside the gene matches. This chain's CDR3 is CSVDVTGAKGYGYTF. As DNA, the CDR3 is TGCAGCGTTGATGTTACAGGGGCCAAGGGCTATGGCTACACCTTC.